The sequence of this T cell receptor (beta chain) was determined in a study of blood T cells in healthy people across ages. This clonotype was observed at least ten times. The CDR3 spans 14 residues. The ends were cut back, 6 bases at V and 1 base at J, with 10 bases in the middle. Sample-barcoded 5' priming and a J-beta primer mix drove a second PCR of about 6 to 12 cycles. MiXCR was run by TCRdb on the 5' RACE reads, yielding one entry per CDR3 protein. The table lists over a million distinct CDR3 sequences, 40% to 45% of them singletons. This TCR derives from a woman younger than 35 in good health. Sequenced material: blood. V gene TRBV12-3 or TRBV12-4 combines with J gene TRBJ2-1, with D perhaps matching TRBD2 (5 bases). CDR3 nucleotide sequence: TGTGCCAGCAGCCCTAGGGAGTCCTACAATGAGCAGTTCTTC. The encoded protein is CASSPRESYNEQFF.